This T cell receptor beta chain was recorded in a study of Graves' ophthalmopathy and Graves' hyperthyroidism (dated by TCRdb to 2016 to 2018). In terms of the full investigation: Peripheral blood was collected before any treatment was given, at the time of initial diagnosis. In total, 135 blood samples were TCR-sequenced: under 45 ophthalmopathy, approximately 80 hyperthyroidism and roughly 17 hyperthyroidism-to-ophthalmopathy patients. The study used signatures of the TCR beta repertoire to tell Graves' ophthalmopathy apart from Graves' hyperthyroidism and to predict which patients would progress to ophthalmopathy. Following sampling, methimazole starting at 30 mg daily was administered to hyperthyroidism patients, and high-dose intravenous methylprednisolone was administered to ophthalmopathy patients. In roughly 6 hyperthyroidism patients, the T-cell repertoires found in thyroid tissue were compared with those found in blood. An independent validation cohort comprised around 19 hyperthyroidism patients and some 16 patients who later progressed from hyperthyroidism to ophthalmopathy. The approximately 100 discovery patients were randomly divided into training and test sets at a 7:3 ratio. To explore V-J signatures that separate ophthalmopathy from hyperthyroidism, a discovery set of 100 patients was enrolled, consisting of more than 40 with ophthalmopathy and roughly 59 with stable hyperthyroidism. General study outcomes and caveats: Most expanded thyroid clonotypes with a frequency above 0.001 also appeared in blood, which suggests that blood repertoires may reflect the immune response in the thyroid. In cross-validation, the 13-signature model distinguished ophthalmopathy from stable hyperthyroidism with 85% to 90% sensitivity and around 82% specificity, and in the test set the corresponding values were approximately 79% and 70%. In validation, the model predicted ophthalmopathy progression with 70.59% sensitivity and roughly 72% specificity; fewer than 15 predicted patients were CT-confirmed with GO in a median of 6.5 months. Sample size was not statistically predetermined, and group allocation was not concealed from the investigators.

Ophthalmopathy patients had moderately to severely active disease, Clinical Activity Score of at least 3, NOSPECS grade of at least 4, and disease duration under 3 months. Patients with other autoimmune diseases, uncontrolled infections, pregnancy or lactation were excluded from the study. Diagnosis relied on clinical symptoms, serum thyroxine, TRAb, thyroid ultrasound and orbital computed tomography. Ficoll-Paque density gradient centrifugation was used to isolate PBMCs from about 9 ml of fresh peripheral blood. Total RNA was extracted using Trizol reagent, and RNA quality was checked on an Agilent 2100 Bioanalyzer. The CDR3 contains 17 residues, cysteine and phenylalanine counted. Of the read, only the CDR3 DNA is kept; its 51 bases are in frame from base 1. The germline V gene supplies CDR1 MNHEY and CDR2 SVGAGI. For this chain, trimming is 0 bases at the V end and 0 bases at the J end, and the number of junction bases without a gene match is 8.

For repertoire sequencing, the TCR beta CDR3 regions were amplified from RNA transcripts. The first round was an RT-PCR using HTBI primers with the Qiagen OneStep RT-PCR kit, and this first round was followed by a second-round multiplex PCR, then size selection and purification. Sequencing of the libraries was carried out on an Illumina HiSeq2000 in paired-end mode with 100 bp reads. From the authors' description of their analysis: SOAPnuke was used for read processing, and reads with adapters, uncalled bases, a mean Phred below 15, or no exact constant-primer or identifier match were discarded. COPE v1.2.5 was used to merge the high-quality paired reads. Unique nucleotide sequences were defined as clonotypes and aligned to IMGT TRB V, D and J references using MiTCR v1.1. The analysis was limited to V-J combinations with a frequency above 0.0001, which together covered about 99% of the repertoires. For each V-J combination, a TCR clonal expansion and chaos score was defined as the ratio of F50 clonal expansion to chaos observed in the TCRdist matrix. Welch's t-statistics and random forest were used to narrow the features down to 10 to 15 V-J combinations, which were then fed into a naive Bayes classifier. The similarity between thyroid and blood repertoires was quantified using the Morisita-Horn index. The public reads were run again by TCRdb, first through fastp at Q25 and then through MiXCR, and only productive beta chains were kept. One record per CDR3 amino acid sequence lists the most common genes and DNA. In this record, the V and J calls reflect TCRdb's handling and not the investigators' own analysis. The sample table holds approximately 500,000 distinct CDR3 sequences, of which approximately 14% were seen once. The leading ten clones occupy 9.5% to 10% of the sample.

This clonotype was found many times. The antigen this receptor binds is unknown. Base qualities are not at hand, and no much larger clone is one base apart. Material for sequencing was blood. The receptor was derived from a woman younger than 45 with Graves' ophthalmopathy. Donor details come from another sample of the same person, matched by shared clones. This sequence uses TRBV6-5 and TRBJ2-7, with 7 central nucleotides matching TRBD2. The nucleotide sequence reads as follows: TGTGCCAGCAGTTACTCGATGGTAGCGGGTAACTCCTACGAGCAGTACTTC. This codes for CASSYSMVAGNSYEQYF.